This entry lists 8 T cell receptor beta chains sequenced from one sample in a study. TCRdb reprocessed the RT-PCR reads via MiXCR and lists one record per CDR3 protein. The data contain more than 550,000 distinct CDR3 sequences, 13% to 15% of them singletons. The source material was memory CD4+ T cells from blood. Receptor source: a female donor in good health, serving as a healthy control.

CDR3 amino acids: CASSVAYATEAFF. CDR3 nucleotide sequence: TGTGCCAGCAGTGTAGCCTACGCCACTGAAGCTTTCTTT. The chain uses TRBV2 and TRBJ1-1, with D hard to call. V dropped 4 bases and J dropped 4 bases, with 10 bases sitting between them. This CDR3 is built from 13 residues. In germline, CDR1 is SNHLY, CDR2 FYNNEI. Filled out from reference TRBV2 and TRBJ1-1, the complete variable domain reads EPEVTQTPSHQVTQMGQEVILRCVPISNHLYFYWYRQILGQKVEFLVSFYNNEISEKSEIFDDQFSVERPDGSNFTLKIRSTKLEDSAMYFCASSVAYATEAFFGQGTRLTVV.

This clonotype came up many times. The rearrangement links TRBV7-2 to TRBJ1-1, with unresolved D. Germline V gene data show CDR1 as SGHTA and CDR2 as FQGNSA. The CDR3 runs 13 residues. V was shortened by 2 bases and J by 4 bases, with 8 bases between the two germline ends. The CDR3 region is CASSLPPGTEAFF. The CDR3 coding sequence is TGTGCCAGCAGCTTACCCCCGGGCACTGAAGCTTTCTTT.

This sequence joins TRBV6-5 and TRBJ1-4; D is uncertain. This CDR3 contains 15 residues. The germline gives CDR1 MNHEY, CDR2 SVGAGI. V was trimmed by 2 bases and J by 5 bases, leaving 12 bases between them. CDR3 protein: CASSYSGPENEKLFF. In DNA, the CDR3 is TGTGCCAGCAGTTACAGCGGACCGGAGAATGAAAAACTGTTTTTT.

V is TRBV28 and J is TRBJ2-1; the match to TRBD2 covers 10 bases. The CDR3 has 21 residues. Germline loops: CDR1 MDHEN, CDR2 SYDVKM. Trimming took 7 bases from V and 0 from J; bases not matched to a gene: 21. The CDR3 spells CASTPRGNSGRSRSSYNEQFF. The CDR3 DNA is TGTGCCAGCACCCCACGGGGGAATAGCGGGAGGTCAAGAAGCTCCTACAATGAGCAGTTCTTC.

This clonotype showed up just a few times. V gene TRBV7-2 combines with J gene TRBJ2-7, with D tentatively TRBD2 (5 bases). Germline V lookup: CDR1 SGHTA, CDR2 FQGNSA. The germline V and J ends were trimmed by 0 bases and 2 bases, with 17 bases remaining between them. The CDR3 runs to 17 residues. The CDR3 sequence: CASSLAWETFGAYEQYF. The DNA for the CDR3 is TGTGCCAGCAGCTTAGCGTGGGAAACCTTCGGGGCCTACGAGCAGTACTTC. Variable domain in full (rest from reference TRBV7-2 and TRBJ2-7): GAGVSQSPSNKVTEKGKDVELRCDPISGHTALYWYRQSLGQGLEFLIYFQGNSAPDKSGLPSDRFSAERTGGSVSTLTIQRTQQEDSAVYLCASSLAWETFGAYEQYFGPGTRLTVT.

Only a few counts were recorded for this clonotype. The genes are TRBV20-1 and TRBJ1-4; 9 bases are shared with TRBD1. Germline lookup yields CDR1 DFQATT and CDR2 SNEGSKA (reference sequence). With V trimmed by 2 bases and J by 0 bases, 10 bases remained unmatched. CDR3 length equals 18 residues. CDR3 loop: CSARFRTGDVATNEKLFF. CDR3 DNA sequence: TGCAGTGCTAGATTTCGGACAGGGGATGTTGCAACTAATGAAAAACTGTTTTTT.

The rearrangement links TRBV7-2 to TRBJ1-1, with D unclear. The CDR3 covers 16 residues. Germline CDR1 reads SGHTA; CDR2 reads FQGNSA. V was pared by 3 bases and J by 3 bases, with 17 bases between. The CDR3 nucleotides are TGTGCCAGCAGCTTCCGTTTTCGGCCCCAAGACACTGAAGCTTTCTTT. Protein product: CASSFRFRPQDTEAFF.

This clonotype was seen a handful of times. This chain's CDR3 is CASSQATGRPNTGELFF. The CDR3 DNA sequence: TGCGCCAGCAGCCAAGCTACGGGCAGGCCTAACACCGGGGAGCTGTTTTTT. The chain uses TRBV4-1 and TRBJ2-2; unclear D gene. The length of the CDR3 is 17 residues. Trimming shortened V by 1 base and J by 2 bases, and 14 bases separated the two germline ends. Germline V CDR1 and CDR2: MGHRA, YSYEKL.